This T cell receptor (beta chain) was observed in a study of post-analysis software for immune sequencing data. Unique molecular identifiers were built into the TCR beta cDNA libraries. T cells numbering about 0.85 to 10 million yielded cDNA molecules that totaled about 500,000. TCRdb ran MiXCR on the PCR reads and lists one entry per CDR3 protein. The sample shows roughly 200,000 distinct CDR3 sequences, 29% of them seen only once. Germline lookup yields CDR1 MGHDK and CDR2 SYGVNS. After removal of 3 bases from V and 4 bases from J, the junction contained 9 bases not matched to a gene. This CDR3 region has 15 residues. This clonotype was seen repeatedly, ten times or more. Its antigen is undetermined. Findings and caveats of the study: Several TRBV segments, TRBV5-6, TRBV5-1 and TRBV20-1 among them, were found more frequent in patients than controls. Relative to controls, patients with multiple sclerosis showed significantly lower normalized Chao1 diversity.

The sample was blood. J is TRBJ2-7 and V is TRBV25-1; 7 bases fit TRBD2. This TCR was recovered from a girl between 2 and 17 years old with multiple sclerosis. CDR3 loop: CASSEAGRAEYEQYF. The CDR3 nucleotides are TGTGCCAGCAGTGAGGCGGGGAGGGCCGAGTACGAGCAGTACTTC.